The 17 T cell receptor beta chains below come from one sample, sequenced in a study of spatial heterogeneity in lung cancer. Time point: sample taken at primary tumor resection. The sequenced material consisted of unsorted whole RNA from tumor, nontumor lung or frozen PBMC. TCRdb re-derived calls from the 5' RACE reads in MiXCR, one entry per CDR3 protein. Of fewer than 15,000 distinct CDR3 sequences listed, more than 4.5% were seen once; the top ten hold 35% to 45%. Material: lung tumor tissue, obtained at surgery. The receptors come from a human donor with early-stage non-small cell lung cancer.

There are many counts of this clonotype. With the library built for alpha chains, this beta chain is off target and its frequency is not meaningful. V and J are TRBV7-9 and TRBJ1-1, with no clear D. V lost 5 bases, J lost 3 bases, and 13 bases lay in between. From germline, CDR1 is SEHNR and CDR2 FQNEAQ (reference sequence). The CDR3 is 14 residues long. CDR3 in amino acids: CASSTNMADTEAFF. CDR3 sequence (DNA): TGTGCCAGCAGCACAAATATGGCGGACACTGAAGCTTTCTTT. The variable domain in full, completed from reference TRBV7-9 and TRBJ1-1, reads DTGVSQNPRHKITKRGQNVTFRCDPISEHNRLYWYRQTLGQGPEFLTYFQNEAQLEKSRLLSDRFSAERPKGSFSTLEIQRTEQGDSAMYLCASSTNMADTEAFFGQGTRLTVV.

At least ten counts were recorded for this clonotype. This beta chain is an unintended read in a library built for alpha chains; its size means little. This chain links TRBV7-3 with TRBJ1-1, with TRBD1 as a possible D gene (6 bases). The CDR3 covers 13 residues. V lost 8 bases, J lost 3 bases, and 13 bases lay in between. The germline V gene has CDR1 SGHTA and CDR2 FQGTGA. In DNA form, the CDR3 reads TGTGCCAGCCAGAAAAGGGGGGACACTGAAGCTTTCTTT. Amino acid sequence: CASQKRGDTEAFF.

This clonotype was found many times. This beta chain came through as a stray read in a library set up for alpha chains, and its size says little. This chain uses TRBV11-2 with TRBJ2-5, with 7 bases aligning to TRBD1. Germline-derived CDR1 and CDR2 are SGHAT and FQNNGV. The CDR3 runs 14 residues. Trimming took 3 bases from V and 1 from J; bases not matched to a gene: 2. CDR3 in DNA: TGTGCCAGCAGCTTGACAGGGATCCAAGAGACCCAGTACTTC. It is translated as CASSLTGIQETQYF. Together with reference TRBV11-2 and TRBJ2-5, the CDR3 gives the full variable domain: EAGVAQSPRYKIIEKRQSVAFWCNPISGHATLYWYQQILGQGPKLLIQFQNNGVVDDSQLPKDRFSAERLKGVDSTLKIQPAKLEDSAVYLCASSLTGIQETQYFGPGTRLLVL.

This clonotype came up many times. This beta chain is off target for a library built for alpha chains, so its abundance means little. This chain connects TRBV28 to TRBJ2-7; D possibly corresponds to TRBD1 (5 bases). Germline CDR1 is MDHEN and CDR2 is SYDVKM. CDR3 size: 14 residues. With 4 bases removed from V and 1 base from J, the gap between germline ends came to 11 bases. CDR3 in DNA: TGTGCCAGCAGTTCGTCTAGGGGATCCTACGAGCAGTACTTC. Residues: CASSSSRGSYEQYF.

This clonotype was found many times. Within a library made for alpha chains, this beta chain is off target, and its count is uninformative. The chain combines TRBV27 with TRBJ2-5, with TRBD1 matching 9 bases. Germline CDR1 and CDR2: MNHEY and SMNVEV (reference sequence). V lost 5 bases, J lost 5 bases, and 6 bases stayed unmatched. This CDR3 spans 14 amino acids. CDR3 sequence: CASSLQGARETQYF. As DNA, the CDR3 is TGTGCCAGCAGTCTACAGGGGGCGCGTGAGACCCAGTACTTC.

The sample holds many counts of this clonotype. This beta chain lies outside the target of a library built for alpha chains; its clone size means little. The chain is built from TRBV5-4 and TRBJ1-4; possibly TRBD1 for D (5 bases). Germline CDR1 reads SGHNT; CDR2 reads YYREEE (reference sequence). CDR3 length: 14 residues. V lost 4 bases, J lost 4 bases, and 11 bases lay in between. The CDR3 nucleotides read TGTGCCAGCAGCCTGGGGGGTGATAATGAAAAACTGTTTTTT. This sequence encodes CASSLGGDNEKLFF.

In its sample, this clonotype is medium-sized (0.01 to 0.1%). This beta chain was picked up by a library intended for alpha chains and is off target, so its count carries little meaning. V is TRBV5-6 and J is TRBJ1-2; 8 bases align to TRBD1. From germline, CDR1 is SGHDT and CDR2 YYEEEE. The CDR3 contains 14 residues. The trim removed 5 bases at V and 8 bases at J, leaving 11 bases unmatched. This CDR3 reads CASSLRTGSGGYTF. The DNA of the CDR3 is TGTGCCAGCAGTTTGAGGACAGGGTCAGGAGGCTACACCTTC.

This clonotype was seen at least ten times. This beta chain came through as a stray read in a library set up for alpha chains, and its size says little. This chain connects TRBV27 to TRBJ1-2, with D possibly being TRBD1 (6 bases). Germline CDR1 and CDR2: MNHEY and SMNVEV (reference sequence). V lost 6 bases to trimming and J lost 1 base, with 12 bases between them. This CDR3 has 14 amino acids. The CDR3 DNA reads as TGTGCCAGCAGAAACCGGACAGTTAACTATGGCTACACCTTC. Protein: CASRNRTVNYGYTF.

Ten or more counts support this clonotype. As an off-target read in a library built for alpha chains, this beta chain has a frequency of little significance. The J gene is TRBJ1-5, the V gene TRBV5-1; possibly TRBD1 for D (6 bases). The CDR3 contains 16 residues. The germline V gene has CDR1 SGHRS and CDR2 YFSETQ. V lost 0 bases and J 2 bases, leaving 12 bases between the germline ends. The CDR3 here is CASSLGQVGGNQPQHF. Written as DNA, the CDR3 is TGCGCCAGCAGCTTGGGACAGGTTGGCGGCAATCAGCCCCAGCATTTT.

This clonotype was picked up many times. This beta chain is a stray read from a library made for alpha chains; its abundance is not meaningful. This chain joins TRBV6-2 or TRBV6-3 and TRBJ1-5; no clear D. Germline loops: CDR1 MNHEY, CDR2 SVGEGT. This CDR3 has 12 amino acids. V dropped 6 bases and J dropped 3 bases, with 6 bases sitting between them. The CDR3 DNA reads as TGTGCCAGCAGCCGACCCAATCAGCCCCAGCATTTT. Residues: CASSRPNQPQHF.

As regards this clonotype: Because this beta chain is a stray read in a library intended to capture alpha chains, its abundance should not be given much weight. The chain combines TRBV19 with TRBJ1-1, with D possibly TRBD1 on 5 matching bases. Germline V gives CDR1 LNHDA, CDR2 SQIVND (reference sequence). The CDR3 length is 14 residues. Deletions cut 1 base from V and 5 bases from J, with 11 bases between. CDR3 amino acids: CASSIGPGSTEAFF. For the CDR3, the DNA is TGTGCCAGTAGTATAGGTCCAGGGTCGACTGAAGCTTTCTTT.

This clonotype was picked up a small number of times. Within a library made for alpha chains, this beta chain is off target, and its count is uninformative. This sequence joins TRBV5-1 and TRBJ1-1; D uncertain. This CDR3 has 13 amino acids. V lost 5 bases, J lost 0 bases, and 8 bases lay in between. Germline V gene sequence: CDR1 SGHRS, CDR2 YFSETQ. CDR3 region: CASRVGLNTEAFF. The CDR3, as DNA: TGCGCCAGCAGGGTTGGGTTGAACACTGAAGCTTTCTTT.

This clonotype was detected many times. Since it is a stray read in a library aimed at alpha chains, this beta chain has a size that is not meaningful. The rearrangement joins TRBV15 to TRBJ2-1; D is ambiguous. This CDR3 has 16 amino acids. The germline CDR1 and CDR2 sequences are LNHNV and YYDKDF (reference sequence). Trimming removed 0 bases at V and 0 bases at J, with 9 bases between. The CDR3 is CATSRDEANSYNEQFF. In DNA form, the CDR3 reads TGTGCCACCAGCAGAGATGAGGCTAACTCCTACAATGAGCAGTTCTTC.

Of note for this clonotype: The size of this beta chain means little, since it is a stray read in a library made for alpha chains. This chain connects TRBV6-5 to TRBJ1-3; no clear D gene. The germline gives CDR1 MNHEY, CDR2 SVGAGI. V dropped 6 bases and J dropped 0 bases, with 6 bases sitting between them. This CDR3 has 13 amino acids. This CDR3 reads CASSRSSGNTIYF. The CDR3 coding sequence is TGTGCCAGCAGCCGGAGCTCTGGAAACACCATATATTTT.

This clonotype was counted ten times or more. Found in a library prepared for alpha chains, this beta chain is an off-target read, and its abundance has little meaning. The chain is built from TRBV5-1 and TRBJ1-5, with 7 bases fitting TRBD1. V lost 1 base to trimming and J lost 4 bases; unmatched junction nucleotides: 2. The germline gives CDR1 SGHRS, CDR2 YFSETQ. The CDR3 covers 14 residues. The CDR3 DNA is TGCGCCAGCAGCTTGCAGGGGGGAAATCAGCCCCAGCATTTT. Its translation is CASSLQGGNQPQHF.

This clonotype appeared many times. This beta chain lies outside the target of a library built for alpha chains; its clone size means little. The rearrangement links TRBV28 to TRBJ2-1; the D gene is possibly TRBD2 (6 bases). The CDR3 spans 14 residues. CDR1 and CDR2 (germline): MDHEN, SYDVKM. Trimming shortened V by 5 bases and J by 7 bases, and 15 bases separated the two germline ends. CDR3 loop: CASSSPGVRNEQFF. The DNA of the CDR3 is TGTGCCAGCAGTAGTCCGGGAGTCCGGAATGAGCAGTTCTTC.

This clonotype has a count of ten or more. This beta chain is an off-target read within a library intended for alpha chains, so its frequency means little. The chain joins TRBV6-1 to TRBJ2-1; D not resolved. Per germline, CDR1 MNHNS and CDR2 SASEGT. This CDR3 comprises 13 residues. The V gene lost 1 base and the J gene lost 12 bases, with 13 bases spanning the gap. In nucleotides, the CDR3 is TGTGCCAGCAGTGAAGGTTGGGTGAGCGCGCAGTTCTTC. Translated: CASSEGWVSAQFF.